This T cell receptor (beta chain) was sequenced for a study of blood T cells in healthy people across ages (dated by TCRdb to between 2015 and 2016). Some background on the complete study: In model experiments, template switching captured roughly one uniquely barcoded TCR beta cDNA molecule for every two T cells. The study measured age-related changes in TCR beta repertoire diversity using deep sequencing normalized with unique cDNA molecular identifiers. The donors were divided into four age groups: young (average around 15 years), middle-aged (almost 40), aged (about 60) and long-lived (more than 75). Donors of different ages were randomly distributed across sequencing lanes to avoid experimental bias. For two donors (one aged 18 to 30 and one aged 80 or older), the study analyzed two additional independent replicas of 1 million unique cDNA reads from the same blood draw. The paper as a whole reports these results and caveats: Bulk unsorted PBMC profiling prevented conclusive comparison of naive and antigen-experienced compartments. Total diversity estimates from one million sequenced T cells were considered lower bounds and underestimates. Because donor CMV infection status was unknown, age-related changes in expanded clonotypes were potentially confounded. Compared with the aged group, more naive CD4+ T cells, fewer expanded clones and increased TCR diversity were shown by the long-lived group, suggesting age selection. As age increased, observed TCR beta diversity per million T cells dropped in a roughly linear way, and a significant reduction was already evident by age around 41. The percentage of naive T cells measured by flow cytometry correlated strongly with observed TCR beta diversity.

A distance of 14 bases separates the germline ends of V and J, which lose 1 base and 5 bases respectively. From the germline V gene (reference sequence), CDR1 is DFQATT and CDR2 is SNEGSKA. CDR3 length: 14 amino acids, cysteine to phenylalanine. Only the CDR3 DNA is retained, 42 bases long and in frame from the first base. Libraries were made using 5' RACE. The listed sequencing device is Illumina HiSeq 2500. The second PCR ran for about 6 to 12 cycles and used a J-beta primer mix along with a sample-barcoded 5' primer. A unique molecular identifier was introduced onto each TCR beta cDNA molecule by a template-switch 5' adaptor carrying 12 random nucleotides. Each sample yielded at least 2.5 million CDR3-containing paired-end reads. First-strand cDNA was synthesized from all RNA with the Mint cDNA synthesis kit, primed by a TRBC-specific oligonucleotide. Following uracil-DNA glycosylase treatment, all cDNA underwent a first 18-cycle PCR with the universal primers M1SS and BC2_uni_R. The paper's data handling went like this. Each sample was normalized by randomly selecting 1 million high-quality reads, each carrying a distinct molecular identifier. Reads sharing molecular identifiers were discarded rather than binned into consensus sequences. MiTCR, with a Q25 quality threshold and the strictest error-elimination algorithm, was used for CDR3 identification, clonotype clustering and error correction. A nonparametric unseen species model using Euler transformation provided a lower-bound estimate of total TCR beta diversity. The public reads were quality trimmed at Q25 with fastp and then assembled into clones with MiXCR by TCRdb, keeping productive beta chains. For every CDR3 protein sequence, its rows merge into one entry that carries the most common genes and DNA. TCRdb's processing, not the authors' own work, is the source of the V and J calls. For this sample the table gives about 830,000 distinct CDR3 sequences, of which 58% were detected only once. The top ten clones comprise 20% to 25% of the sample.

This clonotype was observed a few times. Its target antigen remains unknown. Per-nucleotide qualities are absent, and no much larger clonotype sits a single base away. The donors were 40 or so Caucasian individuals from Russia, aged roughly 6 to 100 years, who were systemically healthy. Each donor gave about 10 milliliters of peripheral blood, drawn into EDTA-treated Vacutainer tubes. Ficoll-Paque density-gradient centrifugation was used to isolate PBMCs, with at least 7 million per sample. Total RNA was extracted from PBMCs with Trizol reagent, with at least 5.5 micrograms obtained per sample. For every donor, an aliquot of PBMCs went through flow cytometry to measure the percentages of naive CD45RAhigh/CD27high T cells.

The sequence is built from TRBV20-1 and TRBJ2-5, and possibly TRBD1, on 6 matching bases. The receptor comes from a man aged 30 to 45 in good health. The sequencing sample was made of blood. The nucleotide sequence is TGCAGTGCTAGAGGCGTACAGGGAGTCGAGACCCAGTACTTC. Translated, this gives CSARGVQGVETQYF.